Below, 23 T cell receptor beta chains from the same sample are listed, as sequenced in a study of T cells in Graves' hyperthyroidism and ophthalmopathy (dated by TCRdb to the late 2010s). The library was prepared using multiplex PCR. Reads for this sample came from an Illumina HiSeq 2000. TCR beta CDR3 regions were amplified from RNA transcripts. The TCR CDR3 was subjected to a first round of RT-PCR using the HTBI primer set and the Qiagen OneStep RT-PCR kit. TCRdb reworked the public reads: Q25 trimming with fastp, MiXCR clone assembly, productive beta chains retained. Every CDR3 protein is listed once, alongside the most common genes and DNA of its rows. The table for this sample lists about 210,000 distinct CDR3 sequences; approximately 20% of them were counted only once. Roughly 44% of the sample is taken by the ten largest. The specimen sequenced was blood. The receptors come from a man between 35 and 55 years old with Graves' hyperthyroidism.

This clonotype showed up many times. The CDR3 coding sequence is TGTGCCAGCAGTTATTGGCCAGGGGCAACTGGAGATACGCAGTATTTT. Amino acids: CASSYWPGATGDTQYF. The chain couples TRBV6-2 or TRBV6-3 to TRBJ2-3; a possible D gene is TRBD1 (6 bases). Per the germline V gene, CDR1 is MNHEY and CDR2 is SVGEGT. CDR3 length: 16 residues. V lost 3 bases, J lost 5 bases, and 18 bases lay in between.

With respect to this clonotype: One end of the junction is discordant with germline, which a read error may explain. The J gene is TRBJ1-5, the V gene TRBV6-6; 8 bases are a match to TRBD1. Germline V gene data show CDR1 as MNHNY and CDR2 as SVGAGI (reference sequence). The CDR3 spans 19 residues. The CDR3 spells CASSHSISPGGWDRQPQHF. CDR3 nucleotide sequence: TGTGCCAGCAGTCACTCGATCTCTCCAGGGGGCTGGGATCGGCAGCCCCAGCATTTT.

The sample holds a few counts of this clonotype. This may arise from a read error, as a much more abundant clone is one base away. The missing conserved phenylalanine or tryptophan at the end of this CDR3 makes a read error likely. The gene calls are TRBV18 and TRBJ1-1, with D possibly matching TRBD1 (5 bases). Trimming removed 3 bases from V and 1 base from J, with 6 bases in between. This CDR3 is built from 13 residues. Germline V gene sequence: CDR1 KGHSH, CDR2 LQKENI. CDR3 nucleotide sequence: TGTGCCAGCTCACCGGGACGGAACACTGAAGCTTTCTCT. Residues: CASSPGRNTEAFS.

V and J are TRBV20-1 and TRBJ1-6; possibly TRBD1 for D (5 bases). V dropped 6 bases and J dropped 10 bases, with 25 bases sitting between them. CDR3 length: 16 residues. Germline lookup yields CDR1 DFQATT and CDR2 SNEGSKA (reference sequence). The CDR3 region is CSASLLGHVPGSPLHF. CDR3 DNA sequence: TGCAGTGCATCCCTTTTAGGACACGTCCCCGGCTCACCCCTCCACTTT.

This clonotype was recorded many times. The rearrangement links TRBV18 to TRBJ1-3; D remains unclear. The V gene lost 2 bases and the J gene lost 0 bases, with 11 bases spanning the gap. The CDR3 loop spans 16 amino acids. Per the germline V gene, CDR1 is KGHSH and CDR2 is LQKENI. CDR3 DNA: TGTGCCAGCTCACCAGTCGGACGGAACTCTGGAAACACCATATATTTT. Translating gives CASSPVGRNSGNTIYF.

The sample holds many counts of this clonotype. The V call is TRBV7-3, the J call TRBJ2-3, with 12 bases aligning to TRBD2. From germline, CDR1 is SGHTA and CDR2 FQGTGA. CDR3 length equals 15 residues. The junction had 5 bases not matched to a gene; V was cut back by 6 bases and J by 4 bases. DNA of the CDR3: TGTGCCAGCAGATCTAGCGGGGGGGCATCAGATACGCAGTATTTT. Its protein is CASRSSGGASDTQYF. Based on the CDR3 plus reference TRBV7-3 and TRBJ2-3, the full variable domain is GAGVSQTPSNKVTEKGKYVELRCDPISGHTALYWYRQSLGQGPEFLIYFQGTGAADDSGLPNDRFFAVRPEGSVSTLKIQRTERGDSAVYLCASRSSGGASDTQYFGPGTRLTVL.

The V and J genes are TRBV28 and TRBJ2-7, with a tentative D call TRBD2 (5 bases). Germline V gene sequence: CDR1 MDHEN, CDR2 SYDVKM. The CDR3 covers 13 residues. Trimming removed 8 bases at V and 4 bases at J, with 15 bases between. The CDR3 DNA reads TGTGCCAGCCAACGCCCTGGCGGGTACGAGCAGTACTTC. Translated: CASQRPGGYEQYF.

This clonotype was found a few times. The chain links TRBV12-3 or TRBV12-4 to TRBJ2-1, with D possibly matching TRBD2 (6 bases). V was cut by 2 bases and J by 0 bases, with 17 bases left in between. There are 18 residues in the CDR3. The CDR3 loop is CASSLRTNQESSYNEQFF. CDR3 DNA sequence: TGTGCCAGCAGTTTACGGACTAACCAAGAAAGCTCCTACAATGAGCAGTTCTTC.

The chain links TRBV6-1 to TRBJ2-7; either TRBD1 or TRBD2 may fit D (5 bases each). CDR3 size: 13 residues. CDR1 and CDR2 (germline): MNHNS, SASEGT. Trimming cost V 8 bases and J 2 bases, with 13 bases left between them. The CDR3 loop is CASRPGLPYEQYF. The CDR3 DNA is TGTGCCAGCCGCCCGGGGCTCCCCTACGAGCAGTACTTC.

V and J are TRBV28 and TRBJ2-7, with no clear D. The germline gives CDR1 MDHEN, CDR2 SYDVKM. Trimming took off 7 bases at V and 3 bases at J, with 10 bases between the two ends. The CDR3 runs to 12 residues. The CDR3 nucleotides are TGTGCCAGCAATAACAGACTCTACGAGCAGTACTTC. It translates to CASNNRLYEQYF.

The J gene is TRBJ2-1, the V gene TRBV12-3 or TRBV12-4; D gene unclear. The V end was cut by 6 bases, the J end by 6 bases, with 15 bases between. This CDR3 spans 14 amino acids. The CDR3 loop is CASRYRAPLNEQFF. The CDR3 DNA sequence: TGTGCCAGCAGGTATCGGGCTCCCCTCAATGAGCAGTTCTTC.

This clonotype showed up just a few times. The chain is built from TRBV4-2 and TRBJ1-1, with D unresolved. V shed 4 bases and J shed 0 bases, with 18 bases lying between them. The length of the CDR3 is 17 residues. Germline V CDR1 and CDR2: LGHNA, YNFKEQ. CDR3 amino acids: CASSPLGRPYMNTEAFF. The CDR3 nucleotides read TGTGCCAGCAGCCCACTGGGTAGGCCTTACATGAACACTGAAGCTTTCTTT.

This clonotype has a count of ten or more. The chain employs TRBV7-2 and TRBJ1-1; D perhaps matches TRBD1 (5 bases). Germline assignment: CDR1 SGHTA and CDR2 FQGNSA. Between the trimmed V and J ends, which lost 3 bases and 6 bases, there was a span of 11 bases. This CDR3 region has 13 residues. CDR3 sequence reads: CASSFRGEAEAFF. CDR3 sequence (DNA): TGTGCCAGCAGCTTTAGAGGGGAGGCTGAAGCTTTCTTT.

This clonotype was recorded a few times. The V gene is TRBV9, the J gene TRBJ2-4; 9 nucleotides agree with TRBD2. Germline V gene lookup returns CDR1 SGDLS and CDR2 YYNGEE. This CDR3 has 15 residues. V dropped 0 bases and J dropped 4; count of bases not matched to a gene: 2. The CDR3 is CASSVGGGAKNIQYF. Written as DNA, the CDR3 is TGTGCCAGCAGCGTAGGCGGGGGGGCAAAAAACATTCAGTACTTC.

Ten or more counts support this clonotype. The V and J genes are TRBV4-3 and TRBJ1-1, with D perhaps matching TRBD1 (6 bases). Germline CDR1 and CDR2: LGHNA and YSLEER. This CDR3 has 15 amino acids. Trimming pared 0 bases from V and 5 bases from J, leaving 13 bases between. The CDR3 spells CASSQDGRGRTEAFF. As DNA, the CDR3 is TGCGCCAGCAGCCAAGATGGCAGGGGACGAACTGAAGCTTTCTTT.

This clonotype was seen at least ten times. CDR3 coding DNA: TGTGCCAGCAGTTTATCCCAGCGGGGGATAGATACGCAGTATTTT. Its protein is CASSLSQRGIDTQYF. The chain has TRBV27 and TRBJ2-3; 8 nucleotides align to TRBD2. V shed 0 bases, J shed 5 bases, and the junction held 4 bases outside the gene matches. This CDR3 contains 15 residues. The V gene's germline CDR1 is MNHEY and CDR2 SMNVEV (reference sequence).

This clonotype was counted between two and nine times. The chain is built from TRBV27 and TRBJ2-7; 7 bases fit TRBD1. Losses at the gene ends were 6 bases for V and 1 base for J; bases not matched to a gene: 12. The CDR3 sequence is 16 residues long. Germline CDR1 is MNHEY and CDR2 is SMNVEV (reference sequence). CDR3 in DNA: TGTGCCAGCAGCGAGGGGGCTGGGACCGGTTCCTACGAGCAGTACTTC. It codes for CASSEGAGTGSYEQYF.

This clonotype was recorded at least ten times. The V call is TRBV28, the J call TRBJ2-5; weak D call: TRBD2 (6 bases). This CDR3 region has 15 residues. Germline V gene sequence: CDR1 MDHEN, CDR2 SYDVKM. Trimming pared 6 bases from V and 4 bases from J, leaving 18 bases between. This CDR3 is CASSTSWGRTETQYF. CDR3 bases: TGTGCCAGCAGCACGTCGTGGGGGAGGACAGAGACCCAGTACTTC.

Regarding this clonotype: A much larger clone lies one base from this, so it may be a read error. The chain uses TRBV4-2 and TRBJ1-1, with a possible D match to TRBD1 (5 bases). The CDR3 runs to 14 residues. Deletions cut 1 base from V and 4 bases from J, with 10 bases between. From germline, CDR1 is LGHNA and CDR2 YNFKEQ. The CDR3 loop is CASSQARRATEAFF. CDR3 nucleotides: TGTGCCAGCAGCCAAGCGCGCAGGGCCACTGAAGCTTTCTTT.

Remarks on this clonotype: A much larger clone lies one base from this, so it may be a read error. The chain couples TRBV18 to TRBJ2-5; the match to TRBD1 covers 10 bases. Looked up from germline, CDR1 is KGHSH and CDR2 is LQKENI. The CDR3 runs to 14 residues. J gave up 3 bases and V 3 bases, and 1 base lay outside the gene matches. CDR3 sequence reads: CASSPTGGEETQYF. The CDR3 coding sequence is TGTGCCAGCTCACCGACAGGGGGCGAAGAGACCCAGTACTTC.

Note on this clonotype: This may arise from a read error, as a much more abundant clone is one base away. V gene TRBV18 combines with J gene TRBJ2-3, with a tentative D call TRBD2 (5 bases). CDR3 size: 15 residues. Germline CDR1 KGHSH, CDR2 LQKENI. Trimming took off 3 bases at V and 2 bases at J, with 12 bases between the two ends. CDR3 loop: CASSPRATTTDTQYF. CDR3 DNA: TGTGCCAGCTCACCGCGGGCAACTACCACAGATACGCAGTATTTT.

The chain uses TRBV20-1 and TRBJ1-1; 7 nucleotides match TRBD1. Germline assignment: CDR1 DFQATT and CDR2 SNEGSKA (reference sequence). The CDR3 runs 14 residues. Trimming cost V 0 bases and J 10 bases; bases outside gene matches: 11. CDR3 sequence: CSAREERGLWIAFF. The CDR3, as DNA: TGCAGTGCTAGAGAAGAGAGGGGGCTATGGATAGCTTTCTTT.

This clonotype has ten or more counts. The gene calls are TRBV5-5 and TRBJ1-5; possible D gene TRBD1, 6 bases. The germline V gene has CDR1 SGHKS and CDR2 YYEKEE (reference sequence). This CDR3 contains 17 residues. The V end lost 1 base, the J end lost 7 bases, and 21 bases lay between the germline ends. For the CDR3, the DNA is TGTGCCAGCAGCTTGAGTATATGGGGGCAGGGAGGCCAGCCCCAGCATTTT. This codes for CASSLSIWGQGGQPQHF.